The T cell receptor beta chain under discussion was sequenced for a study of CD8+CD57+ T cells in acquired aplastic anemia. According to the study, genomic DNA was the template for TCR beta VDJ and CDR3 profiling. Using its own MiXCR run on the reads, TCRdb lists one record per CDR3 protein. The sample carries 33,000 or so distinct CDR3 sequences, about 77% recorded once. The clonotype comes from a human donor in good health, serving as a control. Sequenced input: sorted CD4+, CD8+, or CD8+CD57+ T cells (not recorded which) from PBMCs.

CDR3 residues: CASSLGGAGGREQYF. CDR3 coding DNA: TGTGCCAGCAGCTTAGGGGGAGCGGGGGGGCGCGAGCAGTACTTC. V and J are TRBV13 and TRBJ2-7; TRBD2 aligns across 10 bases. The V gene's germline CDR1 is PRHDT and CDR2 FYEKMQ (reference sequence). The junction had 5 bases not matched to a gene; V was cut back by 0 bases and J by 6 bases. CDR3 length equals 15 residues.